This T cell receptor (beta chain) was observed in a study of CD8 T cells in Susac syndrome. On this clonotype itself: What it binds is unknown.

About 0.5 to 1 ug RNA was reverse transcribed with random hexamers. By means of immunoSEQ multiplex PCR, TCR beta CDR3 spanning 54 Vbeta and 13 Jbeta underwent amplification. MiXCR was run by TCRdb on the immunoSEQ multiplex PCR reads, yielding one entry per CDR3 protein. This table has hundreds of thousands of distinct CDR3 sequences, 93% appearing once. Study-wide points: A relatively small number of individuals underwent TCR sequencing and HLA analysis.

V lost 1 base to trimming and J lost 5 bases; unmatched junction nucleotides: 3. The CDR3 is 14 amino acids. The germline V gene has CDR1 DFQATT and CDR2 SNEGSKA (reference sequence). The multiple sclerosis controls were treatment-naive patients, and their relapsing-remitting disease was stable or active. Negative magnetic isolation gave CD8+ and CD4+ cells; FACS enriched CD8+ TEMRA. The TCR comes from a human donor with multiple sclerosis. Specimen: CD4+ T cells from PBMCs. J is TRBJ1-5 and V is TRBV20-1; the match to TRBD1 covers 9 bases. This chain's CDR3 is CSARVGQGYQPQHF. The DNA for the CDR3 is TGCAGTGCTAGAGTGGGACAGGGTTATCAGCCCCAGCATTTT.